Below are 9 T cell receptor beta chains sequenced from a single sample in a study of blood T cell repertoires in COVID-19. Method: immunoSEQ multiplex PCR; TCRdb's copy keeps in-frame clones and lacks some. The sample records under 200,000 clones, over 80% being singletons. The sample comprised peripheral blood. These receptors were obtained from an older woman with COVID-19, enrolled during active disease.

The genes are TRBV18 and TRBJ1-1; a weak D match, TRBD1 (5 bases). The CDR3 covers 13 residues. Germline CDR1 and CDR2: KGHSH and LQKENI. The V end was cut by 6 bases, the J end by 3 bases, with 11 bases between. CDR3 in amino acids: CASSSREDTEAFF. CDR3 bases: TGTGCCAGCTCCTCCAGGGAGGACACTGAAGCTTTCTTT. The full variable domain, in which reference TRBV18 and TRBJ1-1 provide the parts outside the CDR3, is NAGVMQNPRHLVRRRGQEARLRCSPMKGHSHVYWYRQLPEEGLKFMVYLQKENIIDESGMPKERFSAEFPKEGPSILRIQQVVRGDSAAYFCASSSREDTEAFFGQGTRLTVV.

The V and J genes are TRBV4-3 and TRBJ2-1; 8 nucleotides agree with TRBD2. Germline V gene sequence: CDR1 LGHNA, CDR2 YSLEER. CDR3 length equals 16 residues. V shed 1 base, J shed 2 bases, and the junction held 4 bases outside the gene matches. CDR3 sequence: CASSQVASGPYNEQFF. The CDR3 coding sequence is TGCGCCAGCAGCCAAGTAGCTAGCGGGCCCTACAATGAGCAGTTCTTC.

The J gene is TRBJ1-2, the V gene TRBV9; no firm D call. The CDR3 loop spans 14 amino acids. In germline, CDR1 is SGDLS, CDR2 YYNGEE. Trimming stripped 0 bases from V and 4 bases from J, with 10 bases between. The CDR3 sequence is CASSVGEGGYGYTF. CDR3 nucleotide sequence: TGTGCCAGCAGCGTAGGTGAAGGAGGCTATGGCTACACCTTC.

The chain carries TRBV2 and TRBJ1-6; 7 bases match TRBD1. J lost 9 bases, V lost 6 bases, and 8 bases had no gene match. CDR3 length: 14 residues. Germline V CDR1 and CDR2: SNHLY, FYNNEI. The CDR3 nucleotides are TGTGCCAGCAGGTGGCGACAGGGAAGTTCACCCCTCCACTTT. It is translated as CASRWRQGSSPLHF.

This chain uses TRBV27 with TRBJ1-2; possible D gene TRBD1, 5 bases. The germline V gene has CDR1 MNHEY and CDR2 SMNVEV (reference sequence). V was shortened by 2 bases and J by 3 bases, with 10 bases between the two germline ends. This CDR3 region has 14 residues. The CDR3 protein is CASSLKSGYYGYTF. The CDR3 DNA reads TGTGCCAGCAGTTTAAAGTCAGGGTACTATGGCTACACCTTC.

The V call is TRBV6-1, the J call TRBJ2-5; 10 bases fit TRBD2. Germline values: CDR1 MNHNS, CDR2 SASEGT. V was clipped by 4 bases and J by 5 bases; unmatched bases: 7. CDR3 length: 15 residues. This CDR3 is CASSGAGGYGETQYF. As DNA, the CDR3 is TGTGCCAGCAGTGGAGCGGGAGGGTATGGGGAGACCCAGTACTTC.

This sequence joins TRBV11-2 and TRBJ2-6, with 7 bases aligning to TRBD1. The germline V gene encodes CDR1 SGHAT and CDR2 FQNNGV. This CDR3 contains 16 residues. After removal of 3 bases from V and 4 bases from J, the junction contained 6 bases not matched to a gene. CDR3 amino acids: CASSFLTGSGANVLTF. CDR3 coding DNA: TGTGCCAGCAGCTTCTTGACAGGGTCAGGGGCCAACGTCCTGACTTTC. The whole variable domain, filled in from reference TRBV11-2 and TRBJ2-6, reads EAGVAQSPRYKIIEKRQSVAFWCNPISGHATLYWYQQILGQGPKLLIQFQNNGVVDDSQLPKDRFSAERLKGVDSTLKIQPAKLEDSAVYLCASSFLTGSGANVLTFGAGSRLTVL.

J is TRBJ2-7 and V is TRBV28, with a tentative D call TRBD2 (6 bases). The CDR3 is 15 residues long. Trimming left V 4 bases short and J 2 bases short, with 15 bases between. In germline, CDR1 is MDHEN, CDR2 SYDVKM. The CDR3 sequence: CASSYGLAQTYEQYF. Here the CDR3 DNA reads TGTGCCAGCAGTTATGGCCTAGCGCAGACCTACGAGCAGTACTTC.

This chain joins TRBV28 and TRBJ2-3; TRBD1 agrees at 7 bases. V gave up 4 bases and J gave up 1 base; unmatched junction bases: 2. CDR3 size: 14 residues. Germline values: CDR1 MDHEN, CDR2 SYDVKM. CDR3 nucleotides: TGTGCCAGCAGTTCCGGGACAGGCACAGATACGCAGTATTTT. The encoded protein is CASSSGTGTDTQYF.